These T cell receptor beta chains were read from a single sample in a study of T cells in localized non-small cell lung cancer. TCRdb's copy holds only in-frame clones and misses some; the assay was immunoSEQ multiplex PCR. The table has about 78,000 clones, roughly four fifths seen once; the top ten hold approximately 2.8%. The material was peripheral blood, obtained before any cancer treatment. The receptors originated from a man aged 40 to 69 with stage I lung adenocarcinoma. Both conserved end residues are part of each CDR3. The D gene is left open where the match is weak. The size field is filled for only some rows; it gives once, few, many or a size class.

cdr3_aa: CASSPDRESYGYTF
cdr3_nt: TGTGCCAGCTCACCCGACAGGGAGAGCTATGGCTACACCTTC
clone_size: -
j_call: TRBJ1-2
d_call: TRBD1
v_call: TRBV18

cdr3_aa: CASSLGTAPYEQYF
cdr3_nt: TGCGCCAGCAGCTTGGGTACAGCTCCCTACGAGCAGTACTTC
clone_size: -
j_call: TRBJ2-7
d_call: -
v_call: TRBV5-1

cdr3_aa: CASTLAGTGMEYF
cdr3_nt: TGTGCCAGCACCTTAGCGGGGACGGGGATGGAGTACTTC
clone_size: -
j_call: TRBJ2-5
d_call: TRBD2
v_call: TRBV6-5

cdr3_aa: CASSLRGNYGYTF
cdr3_nt: TGTGCCAGCAGCTTACGGGGTAACTATGGCTACACCTTC
clone_size: -
j_call: TRBJ1-2
d_call: -
v_call: TRBV11-1

cdr3_aa: CASSPQETSNEQYF
cdr3_nt: TGTGCCAGCTCCCCACAGGAGACAAGTAACGAGCAGTACTTC
clone_size: -
j_call: TRBJ2-7
d_call: -
v_call: TRBV18

cdr3_aa: CASKGTGDLNIQYF
cdr3_nt: TGTGCCAGTAAAGGGACAGGGGACCTAAACATTCAGTACTTC
clone_size: -
j_call: TRBJ2-4
d_call: TRBD1
v_call: TRBV19

cdr3_aa: CASSEEGSGQPQHF
cdr3_nt: TGTGCCAGCAGTGAGGAGGGGTCGGGTCAGCCCCAGCATTTT
clone_size: -
j_call: TRBJ1-5
d_call: -
v_call: TRBV6-1

cdr3_aa: CASSWESEGYNEQFF
cdr3_nt: TGTGCCAGCAGTTGGGAGTCTGAAGGTTACAATGAGCAGTTCTTC
clone_size: -
j_call: TRBJ2-1
d_call: -
v_call: TRBV6-6

cdr3_aa: CASSKPGRGNTEAFF
cdr3_nt: TGTGCCAGCAGCAAACCGGGACGGGGAAACACTGAAGCTTTCTTT
clone_size: few
j_call: TRBJ1-1
d_call: -
v_call: TRBV2

cdr3_aa: CASSSYTGQGARKQFF
cdr3_nt: TGTGCCAGCAGCTCATATACGGGACAGGGGGCCAGAAAGCAGTTCTTC
clone_size: -
j_call: TRBJ2-1
d_call: TRBD1
v_call: TRBV7-2

cdr3_aa: CASSVAGDRGEKLFF
cdr3_nt: TGTGCCAGCAGCGTAGCCGGGGACCGGGGTGAAAAACTGTTTTTT
clone_size: -
j_call: TRBJ1-4
d_call: -
v_call: TRBV9

cdr3_aa: CASKGGKVISGANVLTF
cdr3_nt: TGTGCCAGCAAGGGCGGCAAGGTTATCTCTGGGGCCAACGTCCTGACTTTC
clone_size: -
j_call: TRBJ2-6
d_call: -
v_call: TRBV5-8

cdr3_aa: CASSRDYTDTQYF
cdr3_nt: TGTGCCAGCAGTCGGGACTACACAGATACGCAGTATTTT
clone_size: -
j_call: TRBJ2-3
d_call: TRBD2
v_call: TRBV7-2

cdr3_aa: CASSSAGVWEPQHF
cdr3_nt: TGTGCCAGCAGTTCAGCGGGGGTCTGGGAACCCCAGCATTTT
clone_size: once
j_call: TRBJ1-5
d_call: -
v_call: TRBV28

cdr3_aa: CASSQGSVNQPQHF
cdr3_nt: TGTGCCAGCAGCCAAGGATCAGTAAATCAGCCCCAGCATTTT
clone_size: few
j_call: TRBJ1-5
d_call: -
v_call: TRBV14

cdr3_aa: CASSQDPRGGTYNEQFF
cdr3_nt: TGCGCCAGCAGCCAAGATCCGAGGGGGGGAACCTACAATGAGCAGTTCTTC
clone_size: once
j_call: TRBJ2-1
d_call: -
v_call: TRBV4-3

cdr3_aa: CASSNSGGAFYGYTF
cdr3_nt: TGTGCCAGCAGCAACAGTGGAGGGGCTTTTTATGGCTACACCTTC
clone_size: -
j_call: TRBJ1-2
d_call: -
v_call: TRBV6-5

cdr3_aa: CASSLTGGSDSPLHF
cdr3_nt: TGTGCCAGCAGCCTGACAGGGGGCTCGGATTCACCCCTCCACTTT
clone_size: -
j_call: TRBJ1-6
d_call: TRBD1
v_call: TRBV7-3

cdr3_aa: CASSSRTHEKLFF
cdr3_nt: TGTGCCAGCAGCTCTCGAACACACGAAAAACTGTTTTTT
clone_size: -
j_call: TRBJ1-4
d_call: -
v_call: TRBV7-2

cdr3_aa: CASSPRGSYEQYF
cdr3_nt: TGTGCCAGCAGCCCTCGCGGGTCCTACGAGCAGTACTTC
clone_size: -
j_call: TRBJ2-7
d_call: -
v_call: TRBV11-3

cdr3_aa: CASSQDQDPIGYEQYF
cdr3_nt: TGCGCCAGCAGCCAAGATCAGGACCCCATCGGATACGAGCAGTACTTC
clone_size: -
j_call: TRBJ2-7
d_call: -
v_call: TRBV4-3

cdr3_aa: CASSPDSGGARDEQFF
cdr3_nt: TGTGCCAGCAGCCCTGATAGCGGGGGGGCCAGGGATGAGCAGTTCTTC
clone_size: -
j_call: TRBJ2-1
d_call: TRBD2
v_call: TRBV7-2

cdr3_aa: CASSLRDRDETQYF
cdr3_nt: TGTGCCAGCAGCCTGCGGGACAGGGATGAGACCCAGTACTTC
clone_size: -
j_call: TRBJ2-5
d_call: TRBD1
v_call: TRBV5-5

cdr3_aa: CASSLAYYEQYF
cdr3_nt: TGTGCCAGCAGCTTGGCGTACTACGAGCAGTACTTC
clone_size: -
j_call: TRBJ2-7
d_call: -
v_call: TRBV5-8

cdr3_aa: CASSPVGVNTEAFF
cdr3_nt: TGTGCCAGCTCACCGGTAGGGGTGAACACTGAAGCTTTCTTT
clone_size: -
j_call: TRBJ1-1
d_call: -
v_call: TRBV18

cdr3_aa: CASSESSSDTQYF
cdr3_nt: TGTGCCAGCAGTGAGAGTAGTTCAGATACGCAGTATTTT
clone_size: -
j_call: TRBJ2-3
d_call: -
v_call: TRBV2

cdr3_aa: CASSSRRSNTGELFF
cdr3_nt: TGTGCCAGTAGTTCAAGACGTTCGAACACCGGGGAGCTGTTTTTT
clone_size: -
j_call: TRBJ2-2
d_call: -
v_call: TRBV19

cdr3_aa: CASSRRGGTDTQYF
cdr3_nt: TGTGCCAGCAGCCGTCGGGGGGGCACAGATACGCAGTATTTT
clone_size: -
j_call: TRBJ2-3
d_call: TRBD2
v_call: TRBV27

cdr3_aa: CASSIAGGSYNEQFF
cdr3_nt: TGTGCCAGCAGTATAGCGGGAGGATCCTACAATGAGCAGTTCTTC
clone_size: -
j_call: TRBJ2-1
d_call: TRBD2
v_call: TRBV2

cdr3_aa: CASSPRGRADTQYF
cdr3_nt: TGCGCCAGCAGCCCCAGGGGGCGGGCAGATACGCAGTATTTT
clone_size: -
j_call: TRBJ2-3
d_call: TRBD1
v_call: TRBV4-1

cdr3_aa: CASSRPEGLDTIYF
cdr3_nt: TGCGCCAGCAGCCGGCCAGAAGGTTTAGACACCATATATTTT
clone_size: -
j_call: TRBJ1-3
d_call: -
v_call: TRBV23-1

cdr3_aa: CASSSAGVTHEQYF
cdr3_nt: TGTGCCAGCAGTTCAGCCGGGGTCACCCACGAGCAGTACTTC
clone_size: -
j_call: TRBJ2-7
d_call: -
v_call: TRBV6-9

cdr3_aa: CASSIAFQGGEQYF
cdr3_nt: TGTGCCAGTAGTATTGCTTTCCAGGGAGGCGAGCAGTACTTC
clone_size: -
j_call: TRBJ2-7
d_call: -
v_call: TRBV19

cdr3_aa: CAIPIDRQATNTGELFF
cdr3_nt: TGTGCCATCCCGATAGATCGACAGGCTACGAACACCGGGGAGCTGTTTTTT
clone_size: few
j_call: TRBJ2-2
d_call: -
v_call: TRBV7-8

cdr3_aa: CASSLGQGAAYNEQFF
cdr3_nt: TGTGCCAGCAGCTTAGGACAGGGGGCCGCCTACAATGAGCAGTTCTTC
clone_size: few
j_call: TRBJ2-1
d_call: TRBD1
v_call: TRBV7-9

cdr3_aa: CASSESYIGNKNIQYF
cdr3_nt: TGTGCCAGCAGTGAATCGTATATTGGAAACAAAAACATTCAGTACTTC
clone_size: -
j_call: TRBJ2-4
d_call: -
v_call: TRBV6-1

cdr3_aa: CASSAQESQYF
cdr3_nt: TGTGCCAGCAGCGCCCAAGAGAGCCAGTACTTC
clone_size: -
j_call: TRBJ2-5
d_call: -
v_call: TRBV7-3

cdr3_aa: CASGGKSTNEKLFF
cdr3_nt: TGTGCCAGCGGCGGCAAATCAACTAATGAAAAACTGTTTTTT
clone_size: -
j_call: TRBJ1-4
d_call: -
v_call: TRBV19

cdr3_aa: CASARSGGTGEQFF
cdr3_nt: TGCGCCTCCGCGAGGAGCGGGGGGACGGGTGAGCAGTTCTTC
clone_size: -
j_call: TRBJ2-1
d_call: TRBD2
v_call: TRBV5-1

cdr3_aa: CAWNTGGVKTQYF
cdr3_nt: TGTGCCTGGAACACAGGGGGCGTGAAGACCCAGTACTTC
clone_size: -
j_call: TRBJ2-5
d_call: TRBD1
v_call: TRBV30

cdr3_aa: CASSFGGASYNEQFF
cdr3_nt: TGTGCCAGTAGTTTCGGGGGGGCCTCCTACAATGAGCAGTTCTTC
clone_size: -
j_call: TRBJ2-1
d_call: TRBD2
v_call: TRBV19

cdr3_aa: CASSAVRTESGNTIYF
cdr3_nt: TGTGCCAGTAGTGCCGTACGGACAGAGTCTGGAAACACCATATATTTT
clone_size: few
j_call: TRBJ1-3
d_call: -
v_call: TRBV19

cdr3_aa: CASSLGQGAVGANVLTF
cdr3_nt: TGTGCCAGCAGCTTGGGACAGGGGGCGGTCGGGGCCAACGTCCTGACTTTC
clone_size: -
j_call: TRBJ2-6
d_call: TRBD1
v_call: TRBV7-9

cdr3_aa: CASSLASGGTNEKLFF
cdr3_nt: TGTGCCAGCAGCTTAGCGTCAGGGGGAACTAATGAAAAACTGTTTTTT
clone_size: -
j_call: TRBJ1-4
d_call: TRBD1
v_call: TRBV7-9

cdr3_aa: CASSPSRASGNTIYF
cdr3_nt: TGTGCCAGCAGCCCGTCCCGGGCCTCTGGAAACACCATATATTTT
clone_size: once
j_call: TRBJ1-3
d_call: -
v_call: TRBV5-4

cdr3_aa: CASSESLDEQYF
cdr3_nt: TGCGCCAGCAGTGAGTCATTGGACGAGCAGTACTTC
clone_size: -
j_call: TRBJ2-7
d_call: -
v_call: TRBV10-1

cdr3_aa: CASSQTGQETQYF
cdr3_nt: TGTGCCAGCAGCCAGACAGGGCAAGAGACCCAGTACTTC
clone_size: few
j_call: TRBJ2-5
d_call: TRBD1
v_call: TRBV7-2

cdr3_aa: CASRGTGESYNEQFF
cdr3_nt: TGTGCCAGTCGCGGGACAGGGGAATCCTACAATGAGCAGTTCTTC
clone_size: -
j_call: TRBJ2-1
d_call: TRBD1
v_call: TRBV10-3

cdr3_aa: CASSSPSGQGDGDSNQPQHF
cdr3_nt: TGTGCCAGCAGTTCACCCTCAGGACAGGGGGATGGGGATAGCAATCAGCCCCAGCATTTT
clone_size: -
j_call: TRBJ1-5
d_call: TRBD1
v_call: TRBV6-9

cdr3_aa: CASSLNAGTGGFGYTF
cdr3_nt: TGTGCCAGCAGCTTAAACGCCGGGACAGGGGGTTTTGGCTACACCTTC
clone_size: once
j_call: TRBJ1-2
d_call: TRBD1
v_call: TRBV7-3

cdr3_aa: CASSPGVYSGTGELFF
cdr3_nt: TGTGCCAGCAGTCCCGGGGTATATTCTGGCACCGGGGAGCTGTTTTTT
clone_size: -
j_call: TRBJ2-2
d_call: -
v_call: TRBV6-6

cdr3_aa: CASSPWDGTDTQYF
cdr3_nt: TGTGCCAGCAGCCCCTGGGACGGCACAGATACGCAGTATTTT
clone_size: -
j_call: TRBJ2-3
d_call: -
v_call: TRBV9